The rows below give T cell receptor beta chains drawn from one sample of a study of CD8+ T cells in alopecia areata. Assay: immunoSEQ multiplex PCR; the TCRdb copy retains only in-frame clones and omits some. The table shows 130,000 to 150,000 clones, with more than 75% occurring only once. The material sequenced was CD8+ T cells sorted from blood, taken at week 0. Receptor source: a human donor with alopecia areata. The CDR3 runs from the conserved cysteine through the conserved F or W. Each record gives: D gene, V gene, CDR3 length, J gene, clone size, CDR3 DNA, CDR3 protein. The D gene is left open where the match is weak. Some rows have no size entry. The others give once, few or many, or a class for an expanded clone.

d_call: -
v_call: TRBV5-4
cdr3_length: 13
j_call: TRBJ2-3
clone_size: -
cdr3_nt: TGTGCCAGCAGCGGGACTGGGACAGATACGCAGTATTTT
cdr3_aa: CASSGTGTDTQYF

d_call: -
v_call: TRBV6-1
cdr3_length: 17
j_call: TRBJ1-5
clone_size: -
cdr3_nt: TGTGCCAGCAGTGAGCTGGATCAGGAGGGCTGGTGGCAGCCCCAGCATTTT
cdr3_aa: CASSELDQEGWWQPQHF

d_call: TRBD1
v_call: TRBV2
cdr3_length: 15
j_call: TRBJ2-7
clone_size: once
cdr3_nt: TGTGCCAGCACCTCAAAATGGACAGGGGGCTACGAGCAGTACTTC
cdr3_aa: CASTSKWTGGYEQYF

d_call: TRBD2
v_call: TRBV9
cdr3_length: 15
j_call: TRBJ2-1
clone_size: -
cdr3_nt: TGTGCCAGCAGCGTAGGCGGGACTAGCACCAATGAGCAGTTCTTC
cdr3_aa: CASSVGGTSTNEQFF

d_call: -
v_call: TRBV6-5
cdr3_length: 15
j_call: TRBJ2-7
clone_size: -
cdr3_nt: TGTGCCAGCAGTCTAGCCGGGACCTTGGCCTACGAGCAGTACTTC
cdr3_aa: CASSLAGTLAYEQYF

d_call: TRBD2
v_call: TRBV30
cdr3_length: 15
j_call: TRBJ2-7
clone_size: -
cdr3_nt: TGTGCCTGGAGTGCCCCCGGATTGGGAGGGTACGAGCAGTACTTC
cdr3_aa: CAWSAPGLGGYEQYF

d_call: -
v_call: TRBV4-1
cdr3_length: 12
j_call: TRBJ1-4
clone_size: -
cdr3_nt: TGCGCCAGCAGCCAAGAGGGCGAAAAACTGTTTTTT
cdr3_aa: CASSQEGEKLFF

d_call: -
v_call: TRBV29-1
cdr3_length: 14
j_call: TRBJ2-6
clone_size: -
cdr3_nt: TGCAGCGTTGAAGGACTTTCTGGGGCCAACGTCCTGACTTTC
cdr3_aa: CSVEGLSGANVLTF

d_call: TRBD1
v_call: TRBV7-9
cdr3_length: 15
j_call: TRBJ1-2
clone_size: -
cdr3_nt: TGTGCCAGCAGCCGATCCATCAGGGGGCCGGATGGCTACACCTTC
cdr3_aa: CASSRSIRGPDGYTF

d_call: TRBD2
v_call: TRBV5-8
cdr3_length: 15
j_call: TRBJ2-7
clone_size: -
cdr3_nt: TGTGCCAGCAGCTTTTTAGCGGGAGGCCGCTACGAGCAGTACTTC
cdr3_aa: CASSFLAGGRYEQYF

d_call: TRBD1
v_call: TRBV9
cdr3_length: 16
j_call: TRBJ1-1
clone_size: -
cdr3_nt: TGTGCCAGCAGCGTGGATTACAGGGGGACGAACACTGAAGCTTTCTTT
cdr3_aa: CASSVDYRGTNTEAFF

d_call: -
v_call: TRBV27
cdr3_length: 13
j_call: TRBJ1-1
clone_size: -
cdr3_nt: TGTGCCAGCAGGGTCAACATGAACACTGAAGCTTTCTTT
cdr3_aa: CASRVNMNTEAFF

d_call: -
v_call: TRBV27
cdr3_length: 13
j_call: TRBJ2-7
clone_size: -
cdr3_nt: TGTGCCAGCAGTTTCCCCTCAAGTACCGAGCAGTACTTC
cdr3_aa: CASSFPSSTEQYF

d_call: -
v_call: TRBV5-1
cdr3_length: 14
j_call: TRBJ2-7
clone_size: -
cdr3_nt: TGCGCCAGCAGCTCAACTGGGGTGGTTCTGGAGCAGTACTTC
cdr3_aa: CASSSTGVVLEQYF

d_call: -
v_call: TRBV9
cdr3_length: 16
j_call: TRBJ1-1
clone_size: -
cdr3_nt: TGTGCCAGCAGCGTAGGCACGAGGGGCACTAACACTGAAGCTTTCTTT
cdr3_aa: CASSVGTRGTNTEAFF

d_call: -
v_call: TRBV6-4
cdr3_length: 15
j_call: TRBJ2-6
clone_size: -
cdr3_nt: TGTGCCAGCAGTGACTGGGAGGCAGGGGCCAACGTCCTGACTTTC
cdr3_aa: CASSDWEAGANVLTF

d_call: -
v_call: TRBV7-2
cdr3_length: 12
j_call: TRBJ2-1
clone_size: -
cdr3_nt: TGTGCCAGCAGCAGGGACTTCAATGAGCAGTTCTTC
cdr3_aa: CASSRDFNEQFF

d_call: TRBD1
v_call: TRBV9
cdr3_length: 13
j_call: TRBJ2-5
clone_size: -
cdr3_nt: TGTGCCAGCAGCGCCCGGGACAGTCAGACCCAGTACTTC
cdr3_aa: CASSARDSQTQYF

d_call: -
v_call: TRBV15
cdr3_length: 14
j_call: TRBJ1-2
clone_size: -
cdr3_nt: TGTGCCACCAGCAGAGTCGGGAACTCCTATGGCTACACCTTC
cdr3_aa: CATSRVGNSYGYTF

d_call: -
v_call: TRBV4-1
cdr3_length: 15
j_call: TRBJ2-3
clone_size: -
cdr3_nt: TGCGCCAGCAGCTCGGGTCGGGGAAGCACAGATACGCAGTATTTT
cdr3_aa: CASSSGRGSTDTQYF

d_call: TRBD1
v_call: TRBV25-1
cdr3_length: 16
j_call: TRBJ1-1
clone_size: -
cdr3_nt: TGTGCCAGCAGTGAATGGACAGGGGGCCTCGACACTGAAGCCTTCTTT
cdr3_aa: CASSEWTGGLDTEAFF

d_call: -
v_call: TRBV7-7
cdr3_length: 13
j_call: TRBJ1-1
clone_size: -
cdr3_nt: TGTGCTAGCAGCTGGGGAATCGGAACTGAAGCTTTCTTT
cdr3_aa: CASSWGIGTEAFF

d_call: TRBD1
v_call: TRBV6-5
cdr3_length: 15
j_call: TRBJ2-7
clone_size: -
cdr3_nt: TGTGCCAGCAGTTCGTGGGACAGGGTAAAGTTCGAGCAGTACTTC
cdr3_aa: CASSSWDRVKFEQYF

d_call: TRBD1
v_call: TRBV2
cdr3_length: 16
j_call: TRBJ2-1
clone_size: -
cdr3_nt: TGTGCCAGCAGCCGTGAACAGGGGGCTATATACAATGAGCAGTTCTTC
cdr3_aa: CASSREQGAIYNEQFF

d_call: -
v_call: TRBV30
cdr3_length: 14
j_call: TRBJ2-2
clone_size: -
cdr3_nt: TGTGCCTGGACTCTGTCAGGGAACACCGGGGAGCTGTTTTTT
cdr3_aa: CAWTLSGNTGELFF

d_call: -
v_call: TRBV6-5
cdr3_length: 14
j_call: TRBJ1-4
clone_size: -
cdr3_nt: TGTGCCAGCAGTTACTCTGGGACTACCGAAAAACTGTTTTTT
cdr3_aa: CASSYSGTTEKLFF

d_call: -
v_call: TRBV5-1
cdr3_length: 14
j_call: TRBJ2-2
clone_size: -
cdr3_nt: TGCGCCAGCAGCTTGATTAAGAACACCGGGGAGCTGTTTTTT
cdr3_aa: CASSLIKNTGELFF

d_call: -
v_call: TRBV11-2
cdr3_length: 15
j_call: TRBJ2-6
clone_size: -
cdr3_nt: TGTGCCAGCAGCTGGGGGCCCTTTGGGGCCAACGTCCTGACTTTC
cdr3_aa: CASSWGPFGANVLTF

d_call: -
v_call: TRBV5-1
cdr3_length: 13
j_call: TRBJ2-7
clone_size: -
cdr3_nt: TGCGCCAGCAGCTTGGACCTGAGGCTCGAGCAGTACTTC
cdr3_aa: CASSLDLRLEQYF

d_call: TRBD1
v_call: TRBV5-1
cdr3_length: 14
j_call: TRBJ1-1
clone_size: -
cdr3_nt: TGCGCCAGCAGCTACGAACAGGGGAATACTGAAGCTCTCTTT
cdr3_aa: CASSYEQGNTEALF

d_call: TRBD1
v_call: TRBV5-1
cdr3_length: 15
j_call: TRBJ2-1
clone_size: -
cdr3_nt: TGCGCCAGCAGCTCTCCCGGGACAGGGGACAATGAGCAGTTCTTC
cdr3_aa: CASSSPGTGDNEQFF

d_call: TRBD1
v_call: TRBV25-1
cdr3_length: 12
j_call: TRBJ1-2
clone_size: -
cdr3_nt: TGTGCCAGCATGACAGGGTTATTGGGCTACACCTTC
cdr3_aa: CASMTGLLGYTF

d_call: TRBD2
v_call: TRBV6-5
cdr3_length: 15
j_call: TRBJ2-1
clone_size: -
cdr3_nt: TGTGCCAGCAGTTACTCGTTGGGAGGGGACGGTGAGCAGTTCTTC
cdr3_aa: CASSYSLGGDGEQFF

d_call: -
v_call: TRBV4-1
cdr3_length: 14
j_call: TRBJ1-1
clone_size: -
cdr3_nt: TGCGCCAGCAGCCAAGATGGGGTTGGCACTGAAGCTTTCTTT
cdr3_aa: CASSQDGVGTEAFF

d_call: TRBD2
v_call: TRBV25-1
cdr3_length: 14
j_call: TRBJ2-7
clone_size: -
cdr3_nt: TGTGCCAGCGCAGAACTAGCGGGGGTCTACGAGCAGTACTTC
cdr3_aa: CASAELAGVYEQYF

d_call: -
v_call: TRBV6-5
cdr3_length: 13
j_call: TRBJ2-1
clone_size: -
cdr3_nt: TGTGCCAGCAGTTATGACTCAAACAATGAGCAGTTCTTC
cdr3_aa: CASSYDSNNEQFF

d_call: TRBD1
v_call: TRBV7-8
cdr3_length: 16
j_call: TRBJ1-5
clone_size: -
cdr3_nt: TGTGCCAGCAGCGAACCCGGACAGGGCTGGGATCAGCCCCAGCATTTT
cdr3_aa: CASSEPGQGWDQPQHF

d_call: -
v_call: TRBV6-5
cdr3_length: 13
j_call: TRBJ2-7
clone_size: few
cdr3_nt: TGTGCCAGCAGGAACACGGTCTCCTACGAGCAGTACTTC
cdr3_aa: CASRNTVSYEQYF

d_call: TRBD2
v_call: TRBV5-1
cdr3_length: 16
j_call: TRBJ2-1
clone_size: -
cdr3_nt: TGCGCCAGCAGCCTTGACGCTAGCGGGAGCTACAATGAGCAGTTCTTC
cdr3_aa: CASSLDASGSYNEQFF

d_call: -
v_call: TRBV2
cdr3_length: 13
j_call: TRBJ2-7
clone_size: -
cdr3_nt: TGTGCCAGCATCCAAACACTCTCCTACGAGCAGTACTTC
cdr3_aa: CASIQTLSYEQYF

d_call: -
v_call: TRBV27
cdr3_length: 16
j_call: TRBJ2-1
clone_size: -
cdr3_nt: TGTGCCAGCAGTTTAATGGTTCAGGGCTTGCGGAATGAGCAGTTCTTC
cdr3_aa: CASSLMVQGLRNEQFF

d_call: -
v_call: TRBV29-1
cdr3_length: 12
j_call: TRBJ2-7
clone_size: -
cdr3_nt: TGCAGCGTCGGACAGGCGGGATACGAGCAGTACTTC
cdr3_aa: CSVGQAGYEQYF

d_call: -
v_call: TRBV15
cdr3_length: 16
j_call: TRBJ2-3
clone_size: -
cdr3_nt: TGTGCCACCAGCAGAGAGGTCGGCTCCTTCACAGATACGCAGTATTTT
cdr3_aa: CATSREVGSFTDTQYF

d_call: -
v_call: TRBV7-6
cdr3_length: 14
j_call: TRBJ2-7
clone_size: -
cdr3_nt: TGTGCCAGCAGCCCGCCGGGACGGCACTACGAGCAGTACTTC
cdr3_aa: CASSPPGRHYEQYF

d_call: -
v_call: TRBV25-1
cdr3_length: 12
j_call: TRBJ2-2
clone_size: -
cdr3_nt: TGTGCCAGCAGTGATTCCTCCGGGGAGCTGTTTTTT
cdr3_aa: CASSDSSGELFF

d_call: -
v_call: TRBV2
cdr3_length: 14
j_call: TRBJ1-2
clone_size: once
cdr3_nt: TGTGCCAGCAGTGAACGGGATACCTACTATGGCTACACCTTC
cdr3_aa: CASSERDTYYGYTF

d_call: -
v_call: TRBV30
cdr3_length: 14
j_call: TRBJ1-1
clone_size: -
cdr3_nt: TGTGCCTACACTAGTGGGCAGGGGAGGACTGAAGCTTTCTTT
cdr3_aa: CAYTSGQGRTEAFF

d_call: TRBD2
v_call: TRBV4-1
cdr3_length: 17
j_call: TRBJ2-2
clone_size: -
cdr3_nt: TGCGCCAGCAGCCAGAGTAGCGGGAGGGCCCTCACCGGGGAGCTGTTTTTT
cdr3_aa: CASSQSSGRALTGELFF

d_call: -
v_call: TRBV7-9
cdr3_length: 13
j_call: TRBJ2-3
clone_size: -
cdr3_nt: TGTGCCAGCAGCTTATTATATTCAGATACGCAGTATTTT
cdr3_aa: CASSLLYSDTQYF

d_call: -
v_call: TRBV29-1
cdr3_length: 13
j_call: TRBJ2-7
clone_size: -
cdr3_nt: TGCAGCGTTGTCCAACCCCCCGGGGGCGAGCAGTACTTC
cdr3_aa: CSVVQPPGGEQYF

d_call: -
v_call: TRBV29-1
cdr3_length: 12
j_call: TRBJ2-1
clone_size: few
cdr3_nt: TGCAGCGTTTTGGCGGCCTACAATGAGCAGTTCTTC
cdr3_aa: CSVLAAYNEQFF

d_call: -
v_call: TRBV30
cdr3_length: 14
j_call: TRBJ2-2
clone_size: -
cdr3_nt: TGTGCCTCTACCGGGACGGCGAACACCGGGGAGCTGTTTTTT
cdr3_aa: CASTGTANTGELFF

d_call: TRBD1
v_call: TRBV7-6
cdr3_length: 13
j_call: TRBJ2-2
clone_size: -
cdr3_nt: TGTGCCAGCATTAGGGACAGCACCGGGGAGCTGTTTTTT
cdr3_aa: CASIRDSTGELFF